This TCR beta chain was sequenced for a study of cytomegalovirus exposure and HLA in healthy donors. As concerns this clone: Its antigen is unknown.

Regarding the study as a whole: Accurate predictions that matched the HLA-A and HLA-B alleles of most subjects were reportedly made from TCR beta sequences. The dataset shows that most TCR sequences were rare, while some public TCRs occurred in many donors.

Use of 60 Vbeta and 13 Jbeta primers characterized the PCR. Sequencing used immunoSEQ multiplex PCR; TCRdb keeps in-frame clones, though not all of them. The sample lists around 100,000 clones, 79% seen once, with more than 3% in the top ten. This CDR3 has 19 amino acids. This TCR was recovered from a woman aged 40 to 50 in good health and CMV-seronegative. Sequencing used PBMCs. V is TRBV21-1 and J is TRBJ2-7; the D call in the table, TRBD2, was not verified against the DNA. TRBV21-1 is a known pseudogene. The DNA for the CDR3 is TGTGCCAGCAGCAAAGCACGGGGAGAGAAAGCCCTTGACTCCTACGAGCAGTACTTC. This encodes CASSKARGEKALDSYEQYF.